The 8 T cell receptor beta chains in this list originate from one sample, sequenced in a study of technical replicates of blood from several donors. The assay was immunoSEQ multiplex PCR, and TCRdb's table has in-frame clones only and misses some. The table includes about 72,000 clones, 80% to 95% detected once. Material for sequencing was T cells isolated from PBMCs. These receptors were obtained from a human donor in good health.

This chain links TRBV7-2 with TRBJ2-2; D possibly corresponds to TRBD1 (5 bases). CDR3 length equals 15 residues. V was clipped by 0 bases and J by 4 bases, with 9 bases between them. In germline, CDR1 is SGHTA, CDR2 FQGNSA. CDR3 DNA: TGTGCCAGCAGCTTAGCCAGGGTGGGCACCGGGGAGCTGTTTTTT. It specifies CASSLARVGTGELFF.

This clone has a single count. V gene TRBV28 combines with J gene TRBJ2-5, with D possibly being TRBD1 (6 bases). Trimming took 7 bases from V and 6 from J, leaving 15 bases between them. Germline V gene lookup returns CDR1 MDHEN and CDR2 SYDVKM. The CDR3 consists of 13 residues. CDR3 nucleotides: TGTGCCAGCACCCTACAGGGCTTAAAGACCCAGTACTTC. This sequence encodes CASTLQGLKTQYF.

The CDR3 spells CASSPASSYNEQFF. The CDR3 DNA sequence: TGCGCCAGCAGCCCAGCTAGCTCCTACAATGAGCAGTTCTTC. The V call is TRBV4-1, the J call TRBJ2-1; D unclear. The CDR3 loop spans 14 amino acids. The V end was cut by 4 bases, the J end by 0 bases, with 7 bases between. The V gene's germline CDR1 is MGHRA and CDR2 YSYEKL.

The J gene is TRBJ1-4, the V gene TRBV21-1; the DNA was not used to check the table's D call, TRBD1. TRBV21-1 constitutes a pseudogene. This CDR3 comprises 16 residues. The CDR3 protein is CASSKALDRANEKLFF. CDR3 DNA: TGTGCCAGCAGCAAAGCGCTAGACAGGGCTAATGAAAAACTGTTTTTT.

CDR3 amino acids: CAWSVLLAGRDTQYF. The CDR3 DNA reads TGTGCCTGGAGTGTACTATTAGCGGGAAGAGATACGCAGTATTTT. The chain recombines TRBV30 with TRBJ2-3; TRBD2 matches at 8 bases. Germline trimming cut 0 bases from V and 5 bases from J; bases unmatched to any gene: 7. This CDR3 is built from 15 residues. Germline V gives CDR1 GTSNPN, CDR2 SVGIG (reference sequence).

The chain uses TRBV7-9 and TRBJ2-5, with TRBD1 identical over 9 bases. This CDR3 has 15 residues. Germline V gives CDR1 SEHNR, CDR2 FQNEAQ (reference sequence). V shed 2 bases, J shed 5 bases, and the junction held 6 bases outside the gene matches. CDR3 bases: TGTGCCAGCAGCTTATTGACAGGGGGACACGAGACCCAGTACTTC. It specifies CASSLLTGGHETQYF.

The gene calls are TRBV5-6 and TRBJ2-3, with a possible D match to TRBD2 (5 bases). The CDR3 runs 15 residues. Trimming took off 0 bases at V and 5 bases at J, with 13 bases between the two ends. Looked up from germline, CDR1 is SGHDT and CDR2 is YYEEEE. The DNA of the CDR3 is TGTGCCAGCAGCTTGGCCAAACGGGGTGGAGATACGCAGTATTTT. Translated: CASSLAKRGGDTQYF.

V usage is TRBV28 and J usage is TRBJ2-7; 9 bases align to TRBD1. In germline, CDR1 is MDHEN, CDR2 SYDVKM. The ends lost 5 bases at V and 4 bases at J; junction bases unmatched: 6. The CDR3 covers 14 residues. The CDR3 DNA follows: TGTGCCAGCAGTCAGACAGGGGGGTTATACGAGCAGTACTTC. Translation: CASSQTGGLYEQYF.